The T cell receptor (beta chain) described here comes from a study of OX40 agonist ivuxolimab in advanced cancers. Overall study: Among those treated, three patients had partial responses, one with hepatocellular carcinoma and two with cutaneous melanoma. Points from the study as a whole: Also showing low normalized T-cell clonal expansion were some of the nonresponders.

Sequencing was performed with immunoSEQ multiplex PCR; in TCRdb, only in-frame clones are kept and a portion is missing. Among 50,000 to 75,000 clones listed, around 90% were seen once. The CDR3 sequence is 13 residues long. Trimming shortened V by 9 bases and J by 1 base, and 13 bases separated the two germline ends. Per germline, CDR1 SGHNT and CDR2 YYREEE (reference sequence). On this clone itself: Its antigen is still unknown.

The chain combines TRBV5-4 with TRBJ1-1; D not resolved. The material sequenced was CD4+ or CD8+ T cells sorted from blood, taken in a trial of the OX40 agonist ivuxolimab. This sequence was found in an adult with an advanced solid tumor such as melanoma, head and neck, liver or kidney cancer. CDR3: CAILVSGNTEAFF. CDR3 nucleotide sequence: TGTGCCATCCTAGTGTCGGGGAACACTGAAGCTTTCTTT.